The clone carrying this T cell receptor (delta chain) is medium-sized (0.01 to 0.1%). The length of the CDR3 is 17 residues. CDR1 is GEAIGNYY and CDR2 is EKD in the germline V gene. With V trimmed by 3 bases and J by 2 bases, 8 bases remained unmatched. TCRdb ran CATT on the RT-PCR reads. The sample lists several thousand delta-chain clones, 20% to 25% occurring once. The record originates from a study of gamma-delta T cells after stem cell transplantation. The sequence was obtained from a human donor. It is not recorded whose cells these are; they may come from a transplant donor. Sequenced input: gamma-delta T cells. The chain has TRDV2 and TRDJ1; the match to TRDD3 covers 13 bases. In nucleotides, the CDR3 is TGTGCCTGTGACCCAGTTACTGGGGGATACGGGACCGATAAACTCATCTTT. Its translation is CACDPVTGGYGTDKLIF.